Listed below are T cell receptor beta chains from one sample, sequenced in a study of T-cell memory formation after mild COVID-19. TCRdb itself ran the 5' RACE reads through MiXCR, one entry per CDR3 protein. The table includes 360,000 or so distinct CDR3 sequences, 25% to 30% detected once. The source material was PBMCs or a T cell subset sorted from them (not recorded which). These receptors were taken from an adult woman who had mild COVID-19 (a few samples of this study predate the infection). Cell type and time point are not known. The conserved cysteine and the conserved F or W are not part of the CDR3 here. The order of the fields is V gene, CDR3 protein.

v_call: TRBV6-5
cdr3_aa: ASSYSLNYGYT

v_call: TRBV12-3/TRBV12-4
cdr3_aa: ASSRQPGQGAYEQY

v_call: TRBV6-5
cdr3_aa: ASKKGSWAF

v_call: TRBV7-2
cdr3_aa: ASSPRTGDQPQH

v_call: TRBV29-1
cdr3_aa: SVLDRGGNQPQH

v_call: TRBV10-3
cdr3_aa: AISESLGETQY

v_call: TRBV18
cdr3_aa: ASSPGQGNNQPQH

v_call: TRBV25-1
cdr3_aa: ASSEYEGYNEQF

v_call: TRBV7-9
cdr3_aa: ASSFPGQGYNEQF

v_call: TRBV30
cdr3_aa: AWSVPGTGNYEQY

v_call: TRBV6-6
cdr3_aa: ASSSTPGSPSYT

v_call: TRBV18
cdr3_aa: ASSPRNQETQY

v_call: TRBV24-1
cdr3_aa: ATSAGYFNYGYT

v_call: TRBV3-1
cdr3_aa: ASSRGGPRNEQF

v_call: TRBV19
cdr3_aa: ASTSTVNTEAF

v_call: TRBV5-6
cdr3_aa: ASSLADGNTEAF

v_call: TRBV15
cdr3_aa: ATSREALRGYT

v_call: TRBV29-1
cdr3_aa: SVLLSTDTQY

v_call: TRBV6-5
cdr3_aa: ASSQTGPEQY

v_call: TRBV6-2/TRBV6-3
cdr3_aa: ASSRLAGSSYEQY

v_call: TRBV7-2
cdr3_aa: ASSLDRAGTRHEQY

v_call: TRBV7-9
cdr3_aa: ASGWGNQPQH

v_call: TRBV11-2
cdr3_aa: ASSYQLAGRTEQF

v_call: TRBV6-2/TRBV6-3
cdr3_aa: ASGRIGNQPQH

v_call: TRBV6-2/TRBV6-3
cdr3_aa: ASRAPSGTYNEQF

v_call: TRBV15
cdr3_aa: ATSREGSGRVSRDEQF

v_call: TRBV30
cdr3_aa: AWSPSPGELF

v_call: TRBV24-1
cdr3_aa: ATSDSRWTSGAGTDTQY

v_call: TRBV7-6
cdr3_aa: ASSWTRSGNEQF

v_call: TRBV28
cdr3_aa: ASSERTGLYEQY

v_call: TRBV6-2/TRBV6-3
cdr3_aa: ASTPRRAGSYEQY

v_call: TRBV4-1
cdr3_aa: ASSQDSNRGAFYGYT

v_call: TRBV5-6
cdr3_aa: ASSFRASGGAADTQY

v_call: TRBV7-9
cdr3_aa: ASEGNYGYT

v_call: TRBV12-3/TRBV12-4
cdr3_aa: ASSFGQGYTEAF

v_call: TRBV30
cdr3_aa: AWSVPGADTQY

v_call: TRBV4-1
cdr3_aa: ASSQTGTGPTDTQY

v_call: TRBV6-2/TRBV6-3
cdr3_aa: ASSPPGRGPYEQY

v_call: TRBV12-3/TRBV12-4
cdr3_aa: ASRFGQGELF

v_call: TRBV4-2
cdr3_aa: ASRRQGADTGELF

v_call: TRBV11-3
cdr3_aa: ASSPEGLGGEQY

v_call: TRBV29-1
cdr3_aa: SVRTGLETQY

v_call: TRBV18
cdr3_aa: ASSPPNSPETQY

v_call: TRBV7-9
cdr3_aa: ATTKREKLF

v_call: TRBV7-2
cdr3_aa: ASSPTRVNEQF

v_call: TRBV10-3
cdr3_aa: AISEGATLSSYEQY

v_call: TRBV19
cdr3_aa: ASSIGELEAF

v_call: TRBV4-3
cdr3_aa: ASSSRDSGETQY

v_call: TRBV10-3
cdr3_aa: AISGSTDTQY